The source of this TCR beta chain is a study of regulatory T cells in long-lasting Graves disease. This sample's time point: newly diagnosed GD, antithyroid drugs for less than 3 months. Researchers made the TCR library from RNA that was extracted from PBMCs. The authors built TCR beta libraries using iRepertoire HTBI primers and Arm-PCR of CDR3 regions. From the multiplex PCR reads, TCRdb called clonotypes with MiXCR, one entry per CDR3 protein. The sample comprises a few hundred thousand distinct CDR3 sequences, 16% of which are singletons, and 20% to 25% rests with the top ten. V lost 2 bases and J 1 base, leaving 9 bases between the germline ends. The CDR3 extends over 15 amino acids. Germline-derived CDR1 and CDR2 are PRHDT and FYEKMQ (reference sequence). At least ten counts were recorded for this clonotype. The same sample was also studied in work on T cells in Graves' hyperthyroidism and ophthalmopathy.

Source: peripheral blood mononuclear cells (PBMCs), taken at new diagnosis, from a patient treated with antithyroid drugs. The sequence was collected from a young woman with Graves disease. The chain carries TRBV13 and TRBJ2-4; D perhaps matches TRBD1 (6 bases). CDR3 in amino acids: CASSLSGAAKNIQYF. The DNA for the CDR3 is TGTGCCAGCAGCTTATCAGGGGCGGCCAAAAACATTCAGTACTTC.